This entry is about one T cell receptor (beta chain). TCR libraries were built in bulk with a published protocol and specific TCR primers. TCRdb re-called the PCR reads through MiXCR, storing one row per CDR3 protein. The sample holds roughly 97,000 distinct CDR3 sequences, 24% seen once. V gave up 2 bases and J gave up 8 bases; unmatched junction bases: 8. Germline CDR1 MGHDK, CDR2 SYGVNS. The CDR3 is 15 residues long. This specimen belongs to a study of molecular identifiers for immune sequencing clone quantification. The chain recombines TRBV25-1 with TRBJ2-1, with TRBD2 identical over 8 bases. Input material: naive CD8+ T cells from blood, with Jurkat cell RNA spiked in. Subset specified: FACS-sorted CD8+CD4-CCR7+CD45RA+ naive T cells. This TCR derives from a human donor in good health. Some libraries in this study had Jurkat cell RNA spiked in. The CDR3 DNA sequence: TGTGCCAGCAGTGAACTTCTCGGGACTAGAGATGAGCAGTTCTTC. This gives the protein CASSELLGTRDEQFF.